The sample holds a few counts of the clone carrying this TCR beta chain. Its antigen remains unidentified. MiXCR was run by TCRdb on the 5' RACE reads, yielding one entry per CDR3 protein. This sample yields about 340,000 distinct CDR3 sequences, of which approximately 14% are seen a single time; around 0.99% belongs to the top ten. This entry belongs to a study of CD8 T cells in ankylosing spondylitis. Study-wide points: Some of these motif variants have turned up before, in reports on reactive arthritis synovial fluid and blood.

Trimming took off 3 bases at V and 6 bases at J, with 9 bases between the two ends. The length of the CDR3 is 13 residues. The sequenced sample consisted of blood, either unsorted or a sorted T cell fraction (not recorded which). The chain combines TRBV12-3 or TRBV12-4 with TRBJ2-1, with D possibly TRBD2 on 5 matching bases. This sequence was found in a male donor with ankylosing spondylitis or in good health (not recorded which). CDR3 DNA: TGTGCCAGCAGTTTGCGGGTGGGCAATGAGCAGTTCTTC. Its translation: CASSLRVGNEQFF.